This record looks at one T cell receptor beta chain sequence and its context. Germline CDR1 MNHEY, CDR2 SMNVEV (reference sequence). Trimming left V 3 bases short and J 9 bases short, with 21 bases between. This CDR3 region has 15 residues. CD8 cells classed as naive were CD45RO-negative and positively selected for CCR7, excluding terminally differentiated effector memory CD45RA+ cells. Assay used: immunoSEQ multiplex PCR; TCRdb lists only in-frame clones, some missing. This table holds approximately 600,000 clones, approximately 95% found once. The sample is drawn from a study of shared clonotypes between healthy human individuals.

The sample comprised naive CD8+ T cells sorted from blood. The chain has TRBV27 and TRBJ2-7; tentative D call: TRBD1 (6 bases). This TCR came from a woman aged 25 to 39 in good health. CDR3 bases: TGTGCCAGCAGTTTTGGCAGGGGAGACTTACGAGGGCAGTACTTC. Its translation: CASSFGRGDLRGQYF.